This T cell receptor beta chain was sequenced in a study of read filtering for tumor transcriptome and immune sequencing. The overall study: Revised staging placed about 8 patients in R-ISS I, about 17 in II, six or seven in III. DNase treatment preceded whole-transcriptome library preparation.

Every patient had bone marrow sampled while the disease was active. From roughly 390 ng of RNA, a library with molecular barcoded alpha/delta and beta/gamma adaptors was made. TCRdb re-called the reads with MiXCR, one entry per CDR3 protein. This sample yields some 40,000 distinct CDR3 sequences, of which roughly an eighth are seen a single time; around 6.5% belongs to the top ten. Findings and limits, study-wide: IR-seq captured clonotypes deeper and more reliably than RNA-seq.

This clonotype has a count of ten or more. The antigen is unknown. This receptor was obtained from a donor aged 40 or older with multiple myeloma. Source material: a population of CD138-negative cells sorted from bone marrow.

The CDR3 DNA reads as TGTGCCAGCAGCTTAGAGGGCTATGGGACGCAGTATTTT. Translation gives CASSLEGYGTQYF. V usage is TRBV11-3 and J usage is TRBJ2-3; D is undetermined. V was pared by 0 bases and J by 9 bases, with 10 bases between. This CDR3 has 13 amino acids. Germline assignment: CDR1 SGHNT and CDR2 YENEEA.